This T cell receptor (beta chain) was identified in a study of T cells in Graves' hyperthyroidism and ophthalmopathy. Whole-study results and caveats: A model of 13 V-J features distinguished ophthalmopathy from stable hyperthyroidism.

CDR3 length equals 17 residues. Germline V gives CDR1 SGHKS, CDR2 YYEKEE (reference sequence). Trimming cost V 1 base and J 3 bases; bases outside gene matches: 9. This clonotype was counted ten times or more. Antigen specificity is unknown. The TCR beta CDR3 regions underwent amplification using RNA transcripts as the source. HTBI primers were used for first-round RT-PCR of the TCR CDR3. One entry per CDR3 protein, called by TCRdb with MiXCR from the multiplex PCR reads. The sample lists 270,000 or so distinct CDR3 sequences; around 15% were seen once. Hyperthyroidism was newly diagnosed in patients aged 18 to 65 (duration under 2 months). Based on clinical symptoms, serum thyroxine and TRAb, thyroid ultrasound and orbital computed tomography, diagnoses were reached. First hyperthyroidism diagnosis is when the blood sample was obtained, before any ophthalmopathy symptoms.

V usage is TRBV5-5 and J usage is TRBJ2-5, with TRBD2 matching over 10 bases. The sequencing input was blood. The TCR originated in a woman aged 50 to 60 with Graves' hyperthyroidism that later progressed to Graves' ophthalmopathy. Here the CDR3 reads CASSLTLGLASEETQYF. The DNA of the CDR3 is TGTGCCAGCAGCTTGACCTTGGGACTAGCGAGTGAAGAGACCCAGTACTTC.